This T cell receptor (beta chain) was retrieved from a study of shared clonotypes between healthy human individuals. Study-wide background: Donors were two women and three men aged 18 to 49. Study-wide results and caveats: Sorted-subset sequencing, rarefaction showed, was incomplete despite large depth. Few donors limited the genetic and exposure-history diversity represented.

Only in-frame clones appear in the TCRdb table, and some are missing; sequencing was by immunoSEQ multiplex PCR. The sample lists about 2.3 million clones; approximately 95% were seen once. Donors were healthy HIV-negative adults without recently reported acute infections or vaccinations. With regard to this clone: Its antigen is unidentified.

The CDR3 contains 14 residues. The V gene's germline CDR1 is MDHEN and CDR2 SYDVKM. Trimming removed 5 bases at V and 4 bases at J, with 14 bases between. This sequence was found in a man younger than 35 in good health. Some clones in this sample may be carry-over from other donors' samples. Sequenced: naive CD4+ T cells from PBMCs. Subset given: CD45RA+ positively selected. The genes are TRBV28 and TRBJ1-2; D is undetermined. The CDR3 nucleotides read TGTGCCAGCAGTCCACGACTCCCGATCTATGGCTACACCTTC. Translated, it gives CASSPRLPIYGYTF.